The following is a T cell receptor beta chain sequence with its context. This record comes from a study of blood T cell repertoires in COVID-19. Only in-frame clones appear in the TCRdb table, and some are missing; sequencing was by immunoSEQ multiplex PCR. The sample lists more than 85,000 clones; roughly 87% were seen once. The CDR3 loop spans 14 amino acids. Between the trimmed V and J ends, which lost 1 base and 14 bases, there was a span of 19 bases. Germline V gene data show CDR1 as SGHTA and CDR2 as FQGNSA. The chain couples TRBV7-2 to TRBJ2-3; no definite D call. Sequencing was done on a sample of peripheral blood. This clonotype originated in a woman between 45 and 60 years old with COVID-19, enrolled during active disease. CDR3 nucleotide sequence: TGTGCCAGCAGCTTAGATTGGAACAGACCCGTTCCGTATTTT. This encodes CASSLDWNRPVPYF.